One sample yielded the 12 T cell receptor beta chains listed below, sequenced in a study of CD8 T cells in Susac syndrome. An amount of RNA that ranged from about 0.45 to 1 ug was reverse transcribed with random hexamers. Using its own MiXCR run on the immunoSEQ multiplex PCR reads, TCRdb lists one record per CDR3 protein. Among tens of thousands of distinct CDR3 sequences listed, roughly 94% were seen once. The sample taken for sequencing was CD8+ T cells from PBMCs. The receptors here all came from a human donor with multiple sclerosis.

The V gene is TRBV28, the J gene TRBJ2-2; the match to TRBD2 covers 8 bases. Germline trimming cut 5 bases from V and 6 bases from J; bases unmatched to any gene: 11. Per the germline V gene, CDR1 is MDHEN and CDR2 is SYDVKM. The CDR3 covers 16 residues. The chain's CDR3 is CASSPEGTRGAGELFF. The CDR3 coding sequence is TGTGCCAGCAGTCCCGAAGGGACTAGAGGTGCCGGGGAGCTGTTTTTT.

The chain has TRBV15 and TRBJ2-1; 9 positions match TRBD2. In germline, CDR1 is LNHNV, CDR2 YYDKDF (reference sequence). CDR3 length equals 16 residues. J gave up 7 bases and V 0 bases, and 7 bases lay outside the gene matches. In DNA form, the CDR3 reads TGTGCCACCAGCAGAGAAGTTAGACTAGCGGAGAATGAGCAGTTCTTC. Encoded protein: CATSREVRLAENEQFF.

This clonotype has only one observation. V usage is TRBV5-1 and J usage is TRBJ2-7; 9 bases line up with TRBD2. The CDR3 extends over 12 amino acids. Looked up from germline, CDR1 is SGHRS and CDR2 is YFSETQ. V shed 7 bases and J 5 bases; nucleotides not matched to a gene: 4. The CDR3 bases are TGCGCCAGCGGGACTAGCCCCAACGAGCAGTACTTC. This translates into CASGTSPNEQYF.

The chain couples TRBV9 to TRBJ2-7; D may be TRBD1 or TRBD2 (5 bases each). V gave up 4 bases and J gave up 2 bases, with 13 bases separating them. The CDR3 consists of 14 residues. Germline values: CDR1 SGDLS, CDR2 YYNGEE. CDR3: CASSPRPGPYEQYF. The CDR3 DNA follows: TGTGCCAGCAGCCCTCGTCCGGGACCCTACGAGCAGTACTTC.

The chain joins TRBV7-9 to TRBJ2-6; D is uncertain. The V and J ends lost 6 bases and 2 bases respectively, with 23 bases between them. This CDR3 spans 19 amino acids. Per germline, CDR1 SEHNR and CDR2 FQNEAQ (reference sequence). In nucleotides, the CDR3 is TGTGCCAGCAGGTCCTCTACGACCCAAACGAGGCCTGGGGCCAACGTCCTGACTTTC. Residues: CASRSSTTQTRPGANVLTF.

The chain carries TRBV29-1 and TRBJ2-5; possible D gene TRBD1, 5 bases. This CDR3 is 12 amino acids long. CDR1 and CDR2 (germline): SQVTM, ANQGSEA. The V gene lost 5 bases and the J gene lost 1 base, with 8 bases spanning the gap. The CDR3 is CSVRQIQETQYF. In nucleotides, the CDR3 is TGCAGCGTTCGACAGATCCAAGAGACCCAGTACTTC.

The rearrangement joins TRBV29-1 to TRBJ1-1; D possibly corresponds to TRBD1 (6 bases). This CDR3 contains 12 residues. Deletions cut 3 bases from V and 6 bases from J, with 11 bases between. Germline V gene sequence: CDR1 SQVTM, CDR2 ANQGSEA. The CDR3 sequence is CSVEPGGPEAFF. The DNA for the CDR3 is TGCAGCGTTGAGCCCGGGGGGCCTGAAGCTTTCTTT.

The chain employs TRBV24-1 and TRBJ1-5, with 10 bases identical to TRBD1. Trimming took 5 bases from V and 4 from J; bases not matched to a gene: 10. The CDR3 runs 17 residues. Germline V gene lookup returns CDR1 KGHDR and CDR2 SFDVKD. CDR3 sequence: CATSGGTGVMGNQPQHF. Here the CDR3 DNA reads TGTGCCACCAGTGGAGGGACAGGGGTAATGGGGAATCAGCCCCAGCATTTT.

CDR3 sequence: CASSSDSVVAFF. The CDR3 coding sequence is TGTGCCAGCAGTTCTGACAGCGTCGTAGCTTTCTTT. The V gene is TRBV12-3 or TRBV12-4, the J gene TRBJ1-1; tentative D call: TRBD1 (5 bases). This CDR3 spans 12 amino acids. The V end lost 4 bases, the J end lost 10 bases, and 13 bases lay between the germline ends.

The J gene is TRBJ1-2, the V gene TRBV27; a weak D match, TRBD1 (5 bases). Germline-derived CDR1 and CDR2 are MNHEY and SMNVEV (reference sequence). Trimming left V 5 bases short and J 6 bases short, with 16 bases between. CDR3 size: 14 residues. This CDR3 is CASSPQDGDDGYTF. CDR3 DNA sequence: TGTGCCAGCAGTCCCCAGGACGGGGACGATGGCTACACCTTC.

The CDR3 DNA is TGTGCCAGCAGCCGGGAAGGGGGCATAGGCACTGAAGCTTTCTTT. It is translated as CASSREGGIGTEAFF. V usage is TRBV7-9 and J usage is TRBJ1-1; TRBD1 aligns across 7 bases. This CDR3 has 15 residues. Germline loops: CDR1 SEHNR, CDR2 FQNEAQ (reference sequence). V was pared by 5 bases and J by 4 bases, with 10 bases of the junction left unmatched.

In nucleotides, the CDR3 is TGCAGTGCTAGAGTTTCGGGGGAGGTATCGGTTGAGCAGTTCTTC. Encoded protein: CSARVSGEVSVEQFF. This chain uses TRBV20-1 with TRBJ2-1, with D perhaps matching TRBD2 (6 bases). Per germline, CDR1 DFQATT and CDR2 SNEGSKA (reference sequence). Deletions cut 1 base from V and 9 bases from J, with 19 bases between. The length of the CDR3 is 15 residues.